Described below is a single T cell receptor beta chain sequence and its context. The PCR was carried out with 60 Vbeta primers and 13 Jbeta primers. Using immunoSEQ multiplex PCR, the repertoire was profiled, and TCRdb retains in-frame clones only, with some absent. The sample records about 200,000 clones, 60% to 80% being singletons. Germline V lookup: CDR1 MRHNA, CDR2 SNTAGT. Trimming removed 3 bases from V and 3 bases from J; junction bases left unmatched: 5. This CDR3 has 15 residues. The sample comes from a study of cytomegalovirus exposure and HLA in healthy donors. Looking at the study overall: Some 90 million unique TCRs from HLA-typed donors were held in an early data release.

This TCR derives from a woman between 25 and 40 years old in good health and CMV-seronegative. Sequenced: PBMCs. The chain links TRBV6-4 to TRBJ2-1; TRBD2 matches at 7 bases. The CDR3 bases are TGTGCCAGCAGTGAAGGTCTAGCGGTCTACAATGAGCAGTTCTTC. It translates to CASSEGLAVYNEQFF.